Listed here is a single T cell receptor beta chain. The sample belongs to a study of T-cell memory formation after mild COVID-19. CDR3 length equals 15 residues. CDR1 MNHEY and CDR2 SMNVEV come from the germline V gene (reference sequence). The V end was cut by 3 bases, the J end by 1 base, with 10 bases between. TCRdb used MiXCR to reprocess the 5' RACE reads, holding one entry per CDR3 protein. This table has 15,000 or so distinct CDR3 sequences, over 20% appearing once. V and J are TRBV27 and TRBJ1-5; D not certain. Sequenced: PBMCs or a T cell subset sorted from them (not recorded which). The sequence was obtained from a man aged 18 to 35 who had mild COVID-19 (a few samples of this study predate the infection). Cell type and time point are not known. CDR3 in amino acids: CASSFKGFSNQPQHF. The CDR3 DNA is TGTGCCAGCAGTTTTAAAGGTTTCAGCAATCAGCCCCAGCATTTT.